Listed below are T cell receptor beta chains from one sample, sequenced in a study of blood T cells in healthy people across ages. TCRdb called the 5' RACE reads again in MiXCR, with one record for every CDR3 protein. The table records 1.6 million or so distinct CDR3 sequences, 34% of them present only once. The specimen sequenced was blood. These receptors were collected from a woman in her twenties or thirties in good health. Each CDR3 is given with its conserved first and last residue. D genes are given only for firm matches. Size is omitted from some rows. Given values are once, few, many or a class for expanded clones.

D gene	J gene	V gene	clone size	CDR3 protein	CDR3 DNA
TRBD2	TRBJ2-7	TRBV7-2	once	CASSLVIRTSGGNGGKQYF	TGTGCCAGCAGCTTAGTAATAAGGACTAGCGGGGGTAATGGGGGAAAGCAGTACTTC
-	TRBJ2-1	TRBV4-2	few	CASALPPLGGPYNEQFF	TGTGCCAGCGCTCTCCCACCCTTGGGGGGGCCTTACAATGAGCAGTTCTTC
-	TRBJ2-1	TRBV20-1	-	CSAPRDNYNEQFF	TGCAGTGCTCCTCGGGACAACTACAATGAGCAGTTCTTC
-	TRBJ2-1	TRBV4-1	few	CASSQHGTADKQFF	TGCGCCAGCAGCCAACACGGGACTGCCGACAAGCAGTTCTTC
-	TRBJ2-1	TRBV20-1	few	CSASRGGVYNEQFF	TGCAGTGCTAGTCGAGGGGGAGTCTACAATGAGCAGTTCTTC
TRBD2	TRBJ2-5	TRBV6-5	many	CASSPSGGIQETQYF	TGTGCCAGCAGTCCCTCGGGGGGAATCCAAGAGACCCAGTACTTC
TRBD1	TRBJ2-7	TRBV5-5	few	CASSPGQGPGDEQYF	TGTGCCAGCAGCCCGGGACAGGGGCCGGGTGACGAGCAGTACTTC
TRBD1	TRBJ2-7	TRBV5-1	few	CASSPIRDSTYEQYF	TGCGCCAGCAGCCCAATCCGGGACAGTACCTACGAGCAGTACTTC
-	TRBJ2-1	TRBV7-3	few	CASSLMHNEQFF	TGTGCCAGCAGCTTAATGCACAATGAGCAGTTCTTC
-	TRBJ2-7	TRBV20-1	few	CSARATSESSYEQYF	TGCAGTGCTAGAGCTACCAGCGAGAGCTCCTACGAGCAGTACTTC
-	TRBJ1-2	TRBV10-3	-	CAISSIQGSENYGYTF	TGTGCCATCAGTTCCATCCAGGGATCCGAAAACTATGGCTACACCTTC
-	TRBJ2-7	TRBV5-1	once	CASSSTGATGLEQYF	TGCGCCAGCAGCTCGACCGGGGCGACAGGTCTCGAGCAGTACTTC
-	TRBJ2-3	TRBV11-2	few	CASSLEIADTQYF	TGTGCCAGCAGCTTGGAAATAGCGGATACGCAGTATTTT
-	TRBJ1-6	TRBV27	-	CASSWQGIYNSPLHF	TGTGCCAGCAGTTGGCAGGGGATCTATAATTCACCCCTCCACTTT
TRBD2	TRBJ2-5	TRBV2	-	CASRAAGETETQYF	TGTGCCAGCAGGGCCGCGGGGGAGACAGAGACCCAGTACTTC
TRBD1	TRBJ2-7	TRBV6-1	-	CASSEVPETGTYEQYF	TGTGCCAGCAGTGAAGTCCCCGAGACAGGGACCTACGAGCAGTACTTC
-	TRBJ1-6	TRBV6-4	few	CASSDQGNSPLHF	TGTGCCAGCAGTGACCAGGGCAATTCACCCCTCCACTTT
-	TRBJ2-7	TRBV25-1	few	CASSEGIGPGVLDEQYF	TGTGCCAGCAGTGAAGGAATAGGGCCTGGGGTGCTGGACGAGCAGTACTTC
-	TRBJ2-7	TRBV28	few	CVSRTSTTNSYEQYF	TGTGTCAGCAGGACTTCGACGACTAACTCCTACGAGCAGTACTTC